The source of this TCR beta chain is a study of blood T cell repertoires in COVID-19. Study-level information: There were acute and convalescent COVID-19 samples, and they came from the United States, Italy and Spain. The analysed material was cDNA or gDNA that came from T cells, B-cell-depleted T cells, or PBMCs.

The CDR3 has 12 residues. Trimming pared 6 bases from V and 5 bases from J, leaving 5 bases between. This clone was recorded a few times. In the original processing: Cell counts per sample came from amplifying reference gene primers. Profiled with immunoSEQ multiplex PCR; TCRdb holds only in-frame clones, not every one. That table furnishes V, J and clone size, whereas the DNA furnished D and trimming. The sample holds under 300,000 clones, approximately 83% seen once. Sequences were obtained from PBMCs or T cells enriched from blood (not recorded which). The TCR originated in a woman in her thirties or forties with acute COVID-19. The gene calls are TRBV12-3 or TRBV12-4 and TRBJ1-6, with D unclear. CDR3 bases: TGTGCCAGCAGCCACAATAATTCACCCCTCCACTTT. It encodes CASSHNNSPLHF.